The 19 T cell receptor beta chains below were found in one sample sequenced in a study of cytomegalovirus exposure and HLA in healthy donors. Vbeta (60) and Jbeta (13) primers were used in the PCR. Some clones are missing from TCRdb's copy, which holds only in-frame ones; the method was immunoSEQ multiplex PCR. The sample has under 200,000 clones, approximately 80% seen once. Source material: PBMCs. The receptors shown here come from a woman between 45 and 60 years old in good health and CMV-seropositive.

This chain connects TRBV7-2 to TRBJ2-7; 12 bases agree with TRBD2. Germline V gene data show CDR1 as SGHTA and CDR2 as FQGNSA. The CDR3 consists of 18 residues. Trimming removed 0 bases from V and 0 bases from J; junction bases left unmatched: 6. The CDR3, as DNA: TGTGCCAGCAGCTTAGCGCGGACTAGCGGGGAAAGCTCCTACGAGCAGTACTTC. Encoded protein: CASSLARTSGESSYEQYF.

This clone occurred a few times. The J gene is TRBJ2-1, the V gene TRBV19, with D possibly being TRBD2 (6 bases). Trimming shortened V by 5 bases and J by 8 bases, and 16 bases separated the two germline ends. Per germline, CDR1 LNHDA and CDR2 SQIVND (reference sequence). This CDR3 has 14 residues. The CDR3 DNA follows: TGTGCCAGTAGTGGTGCTAGCGATGTCGATGAGCAGTTCTTC. This codes for CASSGASDVDEQFF.

The chain links TRBV5-1 to TRBJ1-4; 8 bases line up with TRBD1. From germline, CDR1 is SGHRS and CDR2 YFSETQ. The V and J ends lost 4 bases and 4 bases, in that order; junction bases with no gene match: 6. The CDR3 sequence is 15 residues long. In nucleotides, the CDR3 is TGCGCCAGCAGCACCGGACAGGGCGGTAATGAAAAACTGTTTTTT. Amino acids: CASSTGQGGNEKLFF.

This chain connects TRBV10-3 to TRBJ2-6; TRBD2 is a possible D gene (7 bases). This CDR3 region has 19 residues. Germline-derived CDR1 and CDR2 are ENHRY and SYGVKD. V was trimmed by 4 bases and J by 2 bases, leaving 21 bases between them. The CDR3 nucleotides are TGTGCCATCAGTGCTGCCTTGGGGGGGGCTGAGGCTGGGGCCAACGTCCTGACTTTC. Protein sequence: CAISAALGGAEAGANVLTF.

The rearrangement uses TRBV2 and TRBJ2-2; TRBD2 matches 11 bases. The CDR3 consists of 14 residues. V was clipped by 6 bases and J by 10 bases; unmatched bases: 7. CDR1 and CDR2 (germline): SNHLY, FYNNEI. The CDR3: CASRTSGASEELFF. CDR3 nucleotide sequence: TGTGCCAGCAGGACTAGCGGGGCGAGTGAGGAGCTGTTTTTT.

This clone has just a few counts. The chain employs TRBV6-6 and TRBJ2-2; 9 bases fit TRBD2. Per germline, CDR1 MNHNY and CDR2 SVGAGI (reference sequence). CDR3 size: 15 residues. V lost 9 bases, J lost 5 bases, and 10 bases stayed unmatched. CDR3 sequence: CASQGRGGRTGELFF. The CDR3 nucleotides are TGTGCCAGTCAGGGGCGGGGGGGACGGACCGGGGAGCTGTTTTTT.

This clone appeared once. The chain uses TRBV5-4 and TRBJ2-1, with D possibly being TRBD2 (5 bases). With 3 bases removed from V and 4 bases from J, the gap between germline ends came to 17 bases. The CDR3 is 16 residues long. CDR1 is SGHNT and CDR2 is YYREEE in the germline V gene (reference sequence). CDR3 DNA: TGTGCCAGCAGCTGGAGCGCCATCGGGGTATACAATGAGCAGTTCTTC. It specifies CASSWSAIGVYNEQFF.

The rearrangement uses TRBV5-1 and TRBJ2-7, with 10 positions matching TRBD2. The CDR3 extends over 14 amino acids. Germline-derived CDR1 and CDR2 are SGHRS and YFSETQ. V lost 1 base, J lost 5 bases, and 3 bases stayed unmatched. CDR3 amino acids: CASSLSGGAHEQYF. The CDR3 coding sequence is TGCGCCAGCAGCTTGAGCGGGGGGGCCCACGAGCAGTACTTC.

The chain recombines TRBV11-2 with TRBJ2-7; 7 bases fit TRBD1. Germline CDR1 reads SGHAT; CDR2 reads FQNNGV. Unmatched junction bases numbered 10, after V lost 6 bases and J lost 2 bases. The CDR3 consists of 15 residues. For the CDR3, the DNA is TGTGCCAGCAGTGTTGGATCACAGGGGCCCTACGAGCAGTACTTC. Protein sequence: CASSVGSQGPYEQYF.

V usage is TRBV5-1 and J usage is TRBJ2-3; D ambiguous. Germline-derived CDR1 and CDR2 are SGHRS and YFSETQ. The CDR3 totals 14 residues. The V and J ends lost 4 bases and 0 bases respectively, with 9 bases between them. The DNA for the CDR3 is TGCGCCAGCAGCACAACATTTAGCACAGATACGCAGTATTTT. Translated: CASSTTFSTDTQYF.

This clone was observed once. The J gene is TRBJ2-1, the V gene TRBV9; 8 nucleotides line up with TRBD2. CDR3 length: 16 residues. V trimming: 6 bases; J trimming: 4 bases; junction bases outside the gene matches: 12. Looked up from germline, CDR1 is SGDLS and CDR2 is YYNGEE. The CDR3 DNA reads TGTGCCAGCACCCCCCGGGTCAGCGGGGGTTACAATGAGCAGTTCTTC. As protein: CASTPRVSGGYNEQFF.

Comment on this clone: At one end the junction does not follow the germline gene, possibly because of a read error. The V and J genes are TRBV5-1 and TRBJ2-6; D is perhaps TRBD1 (5 bases). The CDR3 totals 17 residues. CDR1 and CDR2 from the germline V gene are SGHRS and YFSETQ. The CDR3 DNA is TGCGCCAGCAGGCAGAACCCACAGGTATCTGGGGCCAACGGCCTGACTTTC. Residues: CASRQNPQVSGANGLTF.

This clone was picked up one time. Other DNA variants within this sample encode the same CDR3. The chain links TRBV28 to TRBJ1-5; D not resolved. Trimming shortened V by 8 bases and J by 0 bases, and 8 bases separated the two germline ends. This CDR3 spans 13 amino acids. Per the germline V gene, CDR1 is MDHEN and CDR2 is SYDVKM. The CDR3 region has the DNA TGTGCCAGCTCAGGCTATAGCAATCAGCCCCAGCATTTT. It translates to CASSGYSNQPQHF.

The rearrangement links TRBV5-4 to TRBJ2-2; 15 bases align to TRBD2. This CDR3 region has 17 residues. Germline assignment: CDR1 SGHNT and CDR2 YYREEE (reference sequence). Trimming at V came to 4 bases and at J to 4 bases, leaving 5 bases not matched to a gene. The CDR3: CASSAGTSGGITGELFF. DNA of the CDR3: TGTGCCAGCAGCGCCGGGACTAGCGGGGGGATCACCGGGGAGCTGTTTTTT.

This clone was detected once. This chain links TRBV5-1 with TRBJ1-2; 9 bases are shared with TRBD1. After removal of 1 base from V and 6 bases from J, the junction contained 1 base not matched to a gene. There are 13 residues in the CDR3. From germline, CDR1 is SGHRS and CDR2 YFSETQ. CDR3 sequence reads: CASSLTGGDGYTF. Here the CDR3 DNA reads TGCGCCAGCAGCTTGACAGGGGGCGATGGCTACACCTTC.

The chain employs TRBV18 and TRBJ2-7; maybe TRBD2 (6 bases). CDR1 and CDR2 from the germline V gene are KGHSH and LQKENI. Trimming removed 6 bases from V and 3 bases from J, with 18 bases in between. The CDR3 runs to 15 residues. The CDR3 region has the DNA TGTGCCAGCTCCCCCGGGAGTGGCAGCCTCTACGAGCAGTACTTC. Translating it yields CASSPGSGSLYEQYF.

J is TRBJ2-5 and V is TRBV5-1; 15 positions agree with TRBD2. The germline CDR1 and CDR2 sequences are SGHRS and YFSETQ. V was pared by 3 bases and J by 5 bases, with 5 bases of the junction left unmatched. This CDR3 is 16 amino acids long. CDR3 coding DNA: TGCGCCAGCAGCTCCGACGGGACTAGCGGGGGGGAGACCCAGTACTTC. Protein: CASSSDGTSGGETQYF. The complete variable domain, with remaining parts taken from reference TRBV5-1 and TRBJ2-5, reads KAGVTQTPRYLIKTRGQQVTLSCSPISGHRSVSWYQQTPGQGLQFLFEYFSETQRNKGNFPGRFSGRQFSNSRSEMNVSTLELGDSALYLCASSSDGTSGGETQYFGPGTRLLVL.

DNA of the CDR3: TGTGCCATCAGTGCCCCGCCTCAGGCGGGACAGGGAGGTGGCTACACCTTC. Its translation is CAISAPPQAGQGGGYTF. The chain employs TRBV10-3 and TRBJ1-2, with 9 bases identical to TRBD1. CDR1 is ENHRY and CDR2 is SYGVKD in the germline V gene. With V trimmed by 4 bases and J by 7 bases, 16 bases remained unmatched. CDR3 length: 17 residues.

The rearrangement joins TRBV11-2 to TRBJ2-1; a weak D match, TRBD1 (6 bases). With 1 base removed from V and 5 bases from J, the gap between germline ends came to 9 bases. In germline, CDR1 is SGHAT, CDR2 FQNNGV. This CDR3 region has 14 residues. The CDR3 spells CASSLAGVNNEQFF. For the CDR3, the DNA is TGTGCCAGCAGCTTAGCAGGGGTTAACAATGAGCAGTTCTTC.